This record covers a single T cell receptor (beta chain). Its specificity is not known. Sequencing was preceded by expansion of antigen-specific CD4+ T cells with viral peptide pools in the ViraFEST assay. With around ten days of culture completed, CD4+ T cells were isolated. Assay used: immunoSEQ multiplex PCR; TCRdb lists only in-frame clones, some missing. This table has tens of thousands of clones, roughly 73% appearing once. CDR1 and CDR2 from the germline V gene are LNHDA and SQIVND (reference sequence). V lost 6 bases and J lost 5, with 14 bases in between. CDR3 length equals 14 residues. This specimen belongs to a study of vaccination effects on CD4 cells after COVID-19.

The sequenced sample was CD4+ T cells from PBMCs cultured with HCoV-229E spike peptides, obtained before COVID-19 vaccination. This TCR came from a human donor who received a COVID-19 vaccine. The chain couples TRBV19 to TRBJ1-5; D remains ambiguous. CDR3 DNA sequence: TGTGCCAGTAGGGTCGGGATGTTGGATCAGCCCCAGCATTTT. The encoded protein is CASRVGMLDQPQHF.